This TCR beta chain was identified during a study of Ad26.COV2.S vaccination and SARS-CoV-2 variants. About the research overall: The study gave Ad26.COV2.S intramuscularly, once or twice 56 days apart. Overall study findings and caveats: Similar non-spike TCR breadth was seen in vaccine and placebo recipients. It was reported that spike-specific CD8+ and CD4+ T cell responses were substantially broad after vaccination. The TCR breadth and depth analyses may have produced an underestimate of total T cell responses.

Treatment denoted: 19 received Ad26.COV2.S at low or high dose, single or two shots; about 5 received placebo; per-sample allocation not given. Specimen acquisition occurred on day 63 following the initial vaccine or placebo injection. The CDR3 spans 14 residues. V gave up 5 bases and J gave up 4 bases, with 14 bases separating them. Looked up from germline, CDR1 is SGHDT and CDR2 is YYEEEE. With regard to this clone: The antigen remains unidentified.

Libraries were prepared by immunoSEQ multiplex PCR; TCRdb keeps only in-frame clonotypes and omits some of them. The sample includes about 350,000 clones, approximately 86% of them seen just once. This chain connects TRBV5-6 to TRBJ2-3, with D perhaps assigned TRBD1 or TRBD2 (5 bases each). The sample in question was peripheral blood, obtained in a trial of Ad26.COV2.S vaccine versus placebo. The receptor was isolated from a person aged 18-65 years who received the Ad26.COV2.S COVID-19 vaccine or a placebo. CDR3 nucleotides: TGTGCCAGCAGTGACCGGGGCGAGGCAGATACGCAGTATTTT. This codes for CASSDRGEADTQYF.